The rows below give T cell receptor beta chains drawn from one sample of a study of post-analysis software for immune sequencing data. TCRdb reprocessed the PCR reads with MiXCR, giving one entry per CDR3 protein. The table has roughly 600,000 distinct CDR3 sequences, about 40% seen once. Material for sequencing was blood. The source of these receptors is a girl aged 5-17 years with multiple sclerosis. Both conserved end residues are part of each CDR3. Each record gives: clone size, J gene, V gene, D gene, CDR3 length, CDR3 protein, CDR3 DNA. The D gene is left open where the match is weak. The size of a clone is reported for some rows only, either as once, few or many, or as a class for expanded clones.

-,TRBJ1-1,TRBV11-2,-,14,CASSRAGSPLGAFF,TGTGCCAGCAGTAGGGCAGGCAGTCCGCTGGGAGCTTTCTTT
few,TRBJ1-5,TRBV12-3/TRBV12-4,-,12,CASSPSDQPQHF,TGTGCCAGCAGCCCATCGGATCAGCCCCAGCATTTT
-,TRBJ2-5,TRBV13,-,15,CASSLGQGGRETQYF,TGTGCCAGCAGCTTGGGTCAGGGAGGTCGGGAGACCCAGTACTTC
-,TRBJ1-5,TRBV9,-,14,CASSEGRQDQPQQF,TGTGCCAGCAGCGAAGGGCGGCAGGATCAGCCCCAGCAGTTT
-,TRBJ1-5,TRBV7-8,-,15,CASSPSSTGSQPQHF,TGTGCCAGCAGCCCCAGCTCTACAGGGAGTCAGCCCCAGCATTTT
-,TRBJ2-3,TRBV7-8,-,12,CASSQQGDTQYF,TGTGCCAGCAGCCAACAGGGAGATACGCAGTATTTT
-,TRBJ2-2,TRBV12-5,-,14,CASYPGPNTGELFF,TGTGCTAGCTACCCCGGACCTAACACCGGGGAGCTGTTTTTT
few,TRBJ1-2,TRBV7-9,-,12,CASSKDGYGYTF,TGTGCCAGCAGCAAGGACGGCTATGGCTACACCTTC
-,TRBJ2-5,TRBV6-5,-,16,CASSSGQGLSFATQYF,TGTGCCAGCAGTTCAGGGCAGGGTTTATCTTTCGCGACCCAGTACTTC
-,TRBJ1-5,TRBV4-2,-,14,CASSQDLTALPQHF,TGTGCCAGCAGCCAAGATCTGACTGCGCTTCCCCAGCATTTT
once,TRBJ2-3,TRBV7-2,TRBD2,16,CASSFRSTSGRDTQYF,TGTGCCAGCAGCTTCCGCTCCACTAGCGGGAGGGACACGCAGTATTTT
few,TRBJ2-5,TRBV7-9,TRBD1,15,CASSPRDRDQETQYF,TGTGCCAGCAGCCCGAGGGACAGGGACCAAGAGACCCAGTACTTC
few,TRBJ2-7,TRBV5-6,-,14,CASSPGLPPYEQYF,TGTGCCAGCAGCCCGGGACTCCCTCCCTACGAGCAGTACTTC
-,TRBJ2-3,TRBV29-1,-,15,CSVQRGGSSTDTQYF,TGCAGCGTCCAAAGGGGGGGCTCTAGCACAGATACGCAGTATTTT
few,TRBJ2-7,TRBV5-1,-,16,CASSSSGPRTPYEQYF,TGCGCCAGCAGCTCTTCAGGTCCCCGCACCCCCTACGAGCAGTACTTC
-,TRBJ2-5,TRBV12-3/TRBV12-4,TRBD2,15,CASSPTGTSMETQYF,TGTGCCAGCAGTCCTACCGGGACTAGCATGGAGACCCAGTACTTC
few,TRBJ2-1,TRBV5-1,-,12,CASSSAVGEQFF,TGCGCCAGCAGCTCAGCTGTGGGTGAGCAGTTCTTC
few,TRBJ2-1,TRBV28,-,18,CASSRPNGRKGGNNEQFF,TGTGCCAGCAGTCGCCCCAACGGGCGGAAGGGGGGGAACAATGAGCAGTTCTTC
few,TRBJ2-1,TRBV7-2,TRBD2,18,CASSSATSGGRRYNEQFF,TGTGCCAGCAGCTCTGCGACTAGCGGGGGGCGGAGGTACAATGAGCAGTTCTTC
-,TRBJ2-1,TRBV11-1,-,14,CASSLGRLGNEQFF,TGTGCCAGCAGCTTAGGCAGGTTGGGCAATGAGCAGTTCTTC
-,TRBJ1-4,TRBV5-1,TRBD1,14,CASSTTGDNEKLFF,TGCGCCAGCAGCACGACAGGGGATAATGAAAAACTGTTTTTT
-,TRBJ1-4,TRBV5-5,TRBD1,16,CASSLAEDRGTEKRFF,TGTGCCAGCAGCTTGGCCGAGGACAGGGGGACGGAAAAACGGTTTTTT
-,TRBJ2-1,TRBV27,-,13,CASTHTSYNEQFF,TGTGCCAGCACGCACACGTCCTACAATGAGCAGTTCTTC
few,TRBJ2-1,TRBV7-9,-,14,CASSNFRGLLNQFF,TGTGCCAGCAGCAATTTCCGAGGACTGTTAAACCAGTTCTTC
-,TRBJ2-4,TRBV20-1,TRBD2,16,CSAFPWTSGIKNIQYF,TGCAGTGCTTTTCCCTGGACTAGCGGGATAAAAAACATTCAGTACTTC
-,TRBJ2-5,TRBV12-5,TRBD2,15,CASGFLAGVQETLYF,TGTGCTAGTGGTTTCCTAGCGGGGGTTCAAGAGACCCTGTACTTC
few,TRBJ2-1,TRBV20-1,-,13,CSARFLANNEQFF,TGCAGTGCTAGATTCCTAGCGAACAATGAGCAGTTCTTC
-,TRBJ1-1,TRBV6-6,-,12,CASSYSKGEAFF,TGTGCCAGCAGTTACTCGAAGGGTGAAGCTTTCTTT
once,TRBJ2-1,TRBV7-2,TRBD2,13,CASASGRGNEQFF,TGTGCCAGCGCTAGCGGGAGGGGCAATGAGCAGTTCTTC
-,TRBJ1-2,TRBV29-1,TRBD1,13,CSVLLRTGNGYTF,TGCAGCGTCCTTCTTAGGACAGGGAACGGCTACACCTTC
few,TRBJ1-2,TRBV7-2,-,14,CASSYGLLNLGYTF,TGTGCCAGCAGTTACGGACTGCTGAATTTGGGCTACACCTTC
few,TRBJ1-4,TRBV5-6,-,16,CASSPGQTSANEKLFF,TGTGCCAGCAGTCCCGGACAGACCTCTGCTAATGAAAAACTGTTTTTT
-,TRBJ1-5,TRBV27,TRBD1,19,CASSLQGTGVPPSNQPQHF,TGTGCCAGCAGTTTACAAGGGACAGGCGTTCCCCCTAGCAATCAGCCCCAGCATTTT
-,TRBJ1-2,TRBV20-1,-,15,CSARDSGRSFYGYTF,TGCAGTGCTAGAGATTCCGGCAGATCGTTCTATGGCTACACCTTC
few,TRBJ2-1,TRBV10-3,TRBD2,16,CAISEPSGDLANEQFF,TGTGCCATCAGTGAACCTAGCGGGGATTTGGCCAATGAGCAGTTCTTC
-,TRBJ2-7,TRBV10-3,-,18,CAISGQLTTGLPLYEQYF,TGTGCCATCAGTGGACAACTGACCACGGGACTTCCCTTATACGAGCAGTACTTC
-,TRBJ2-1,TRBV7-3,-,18,CASSLAGTKPSSYNEQFF,TGTGCCAGCAGCTTGGCGGGCACAAAGCCGAGCTCCTACAATGAGCAGTTCTTC
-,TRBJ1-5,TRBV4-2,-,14,CASSQVGEVQPQHF,TGTGCCAGCAGCCAAGTCGGGGAGGTCCAGCCCCAGCATTTT
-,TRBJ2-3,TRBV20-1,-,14,CSAMRAGTTDTQYF,TGCAGTGCTATGCGGGCGGGCACCACAGATACGCAGTATTTT
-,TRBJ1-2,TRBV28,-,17,CASSSRYPQGQGYGYTF,TGTGCCAGCAGTTCGCGCTACCCTCAGGGGCAGGGCTATGGCTACACCTTC
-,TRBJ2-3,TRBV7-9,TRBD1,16,CASSLAPTGETDTQYF,TGTGCCAGCAGCTTAGCCCCGACAGGGGAAACAGATACGCAGTATTTT
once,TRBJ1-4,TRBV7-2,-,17,CASSLTGAATTNEKLFF,TGTGCCAGCAGCTTAACTGGGGCCGCTACAACTAATGAAAAACTGTTTTTT
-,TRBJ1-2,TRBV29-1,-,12,CSVLQVYYGYTF,TGCAGCGTCCTCCAGGTGTACTATGGCTACACCTTC
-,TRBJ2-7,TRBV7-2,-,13,CASSLDGGGEQYF,TGTGCCAGCAGCTTAGATGGGGGCGGCGAGCAGTACTTC
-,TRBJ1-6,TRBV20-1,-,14,CSARVHGGISPLHF,TGCAGTGCTAGGGTACACGGTGGTATTTCACCCCTCCACTTT
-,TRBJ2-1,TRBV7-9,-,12,CASSLTRSEQFF,TGTGCCAGCAGCTTGACTAGGAGCGAGCAGTTCTTC
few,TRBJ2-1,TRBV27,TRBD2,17,CASSLSLLSGGGNEQFF,TGTGCCAGCAGTTTGTCGCTTCTTAGCGGGGGTGGCAATGAGCAGTTCTTC
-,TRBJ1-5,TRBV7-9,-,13,CASSEDSRQPQHF,TGTGCCAGCAGCGAGGACAGTCGCCAGCCCCAGCATTTT
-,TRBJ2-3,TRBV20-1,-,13,CSARYAGQDTQYF,TGCAGTGCTCGTTATGCGGGGCAAGATACGCAGTATTTT
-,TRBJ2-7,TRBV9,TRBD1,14,CASSVEDRGYEQYF,TGTGCCAGCAGCGTAGAGGACAGGGGCTACGAGCAGTACTTC
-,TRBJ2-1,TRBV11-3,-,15,CASSLYTGGYNEQFF,TGTGCCAGCAGCTTGTACACTGGGGGGTACAATGAGCAGTTCTTC
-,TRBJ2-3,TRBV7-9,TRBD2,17,CASSSRTSGGAFDTRYF,TGTGCCAGCAGCTCTAGGACTAGCGGGGGGGCCTTTGATACGCGGTATTTT
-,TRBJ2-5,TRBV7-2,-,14,CASSSGISRETQYF,TGTGCCAGCAGCTCAGGGATATCTAGGGAGACCCAGTACTTC
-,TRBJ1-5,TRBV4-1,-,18,CASSQGRLGGLSNQPQHF,TGCGCCAGCAGCCAAGGGAGGCTTGGGGGGCTAAGCAATCAGCCCCAGCATTTT
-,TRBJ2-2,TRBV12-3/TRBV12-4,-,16,CASSLVGGSFAGELFF,TGTGCCAGCAGTTTAGTAGGGGGGAGTTTCGCCGGGGAGCTGTTTTTT
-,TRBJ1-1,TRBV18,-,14,CASLKATVNTEAFF,TGTGCCAGCCTAAAGGCCACGGTTAACACTGAAGCTTTCTTT